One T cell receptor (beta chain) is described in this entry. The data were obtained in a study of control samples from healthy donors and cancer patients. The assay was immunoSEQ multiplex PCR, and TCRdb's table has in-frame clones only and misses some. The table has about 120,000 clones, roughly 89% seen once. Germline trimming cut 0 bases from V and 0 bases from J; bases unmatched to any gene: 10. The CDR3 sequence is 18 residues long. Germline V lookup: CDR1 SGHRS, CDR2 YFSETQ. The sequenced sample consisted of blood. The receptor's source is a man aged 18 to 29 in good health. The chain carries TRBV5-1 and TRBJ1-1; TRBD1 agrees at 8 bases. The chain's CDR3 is CASSLDVGQGLMNTEAFF. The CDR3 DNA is TGCGCCAGCAGCTTGGACGTAGGACAGGGACTCATGAACACTGAAGCTTTCTTT.